This T cell receptor (beta chain) was observed in a study of T cells after posttransplantation cyclophosphamide. Study-level results: Donor-recipient repertoire similarity was low at 1-2 months, rising over year one. Recipient CMV seropositivity and CMV reactivation strongly tracked TRB clonality. Tissue-infiltrating T cells from skin or gut overlapped little with blood T cells.

Sequenced by immunoSEQ multiplex PCR; TCRdb stores in-frame clones only, minus some. The sample presents 10,000 to 13,000 clones, none singletons. There are 17 residues in the CDR3. In germline, CDR1 is SGHTA, CDR2 FQGNSA. A marrow graft followed busulfan-fludarabine conditioning, with cyclophosphamide on days +3 and +4. A word on this clone: Its specificity is unknown.

This clonotype originated in a female patient aged 35-55 years who received an allogeneic stem cell transplant from a related donor, was CMV-positive, and had no GVHD. Certain T cells may be donor cells from the graft. This material consisted of PBMCs, taken after allogeneic stem cell transplant with posttransplant cyclophosphamide. The rearrangement uses TRBV7-2 and TRBJ2-5; TRBD2 aligns across 11 bases. The DNA end is a closer match to TRBJ2-7, so the J assignment may be wrong. The CDR3 is CASSLVFSGSGRDEQYF. The CDR3 DNA is TGTGCCAGCAGCTTAGTTTTCTCTGGTAGCGGGAGGGACGAGCAGTACTTC.